These 2 T cell receptor beta chains originate from one sample sequenced in a study of blood T cell repertoires in COVID-19. TCRdb's copy holds only in-frame clones and misses some; the assay was immunoSEQ multiplex PCR. The table shows 250,000 to 350,000 clones, with around 91% occurring only once. Sample: peripheral blood. These receptors were taken from a woman aged 60-70 years with acute or convalescent COVID-19.

The V and J genes are TRBV7-3 and TRBJ2-1; TRBD2 matches at 10 bases. Germline trimming cut 5 bases from V and 8 bases from J; bases unmatched to any gene: 15. This CDR3 has 17 residues. Germline V CDR1 and CDR2: SGHTA, FQGTGA. The CDR3 is CASSQIPGLAKRDEQFF. CDR3 sequence (DNA): TGTGCCAGCAGCCAAATTCCGGGACTAGCGAAGCGGGATGAGCAGTTCTTC.

The genes are TRBV7-9 and TRBJ1-2, with TRBD1 matching 7 bases. J lost 7 bases, V lost 5 bases, and 7 bases had no gene match. CDR1 SEHNR and CDR2 FQNEAQ come from the germline V gene (reference sequence). The CDR3 sequence is 13 residues long. The CDR3 region has the DNA TGTGCCAGCAGCCCAGGACAGGCTAGTGGCTACACCTTC. Translated, it gives CASSPGQASGYTF.